This is a list of T cell receptor beta chains from one sample in a study of CD8+CD57+ T cells in acquired aplastic anemia. Via MiXCR, TCRdb re-called the reads, giving one row per CDR3 protein. The sample shows tens of thousands of distinct CDR3 sequences, roughly 54% of them seen only once. Sequencing was done on a sample of sorted CD4+, CD8+, or CD8+CD57+ T cells (not recorded which) from PBMCs. The receptors originated from a human donor in good health, serving as a control. Each CDR3 is given with its conserved first and last residue. The D gene is left open where the match is weak. Rows give clone size only sometimes, using once, few, many, or a class for an expanded clone.

abundance: NA; d_gene: NA; j_gene: TRBJ2-5; v_gene: TRBV5-1; CDR3aa: CASSQGQKETQYF; CDR3nt: TGCGCCAGCAGCCAGGGACAAAAAGAGACCCAGTACTTC
abundance: medium-sized; d_gene: NA; j_gene: TRBJ2-2; v_gene: TRBV19; CDR3aa: CASSGRDSGELFF; CDR3nt: TGTGCCAGTAGTGGACGGGACTCCGGGGAGCTGTTTTTT
abundance: once; d_gene: NA; j_gene: TRBJ1-2; v_gene: TRBV7-6; CDR3aa: CASSLGGRDGYTF; CDR3nt: TGTGCCAGCAGCTTAGGAGGGAGGGATGGCTACACCTTC
abundance: NA; d_gene: NA; j_gene: TRBJ1-4; v_gene: TRBV20-1; CDR3aa: CSARDREKLFF; CDR3nt: TGCAGTGCTAGAGACAGGGAAAAACTGTTTTTT
abundance: many; d_gene: TRBD2; j_gene: TRBJ2-2; v_gene: TRBV20-1; CDR3aa: CSATTGTSLSGELFF; CDR3nt: TGCAGTGCGACGACCGGGACTAGTCTATCCGGGGAGCTGTTTTTT
abundance: NA; d_gene: NA; j_gene: TRBJ2-1; v_gene: TRBV24-1; CDR3aa: CATSEFGRLGEQFF; CDR3nt: TGTGCCACCAGTGAGTTTGGCCGGTTGGGTGAGCAGTTCTTC
abundance: NA; d_gene: NA; j_gene: TRBJ2-1; v_gene: TRBV9; CDR3aa: CASSALDEQFF; CDR3nt: TGTGCCAGCAGCGCCCTGGATGAGCAGTTCTTC
abundance: NA; d_gene: NA; j_gene: TRBJ2-7; v_gene: TRBV20-1; CDR3aa: CSAYSSLSYEQYF; CDR3nt: TGCAGTGCTTACAGCAGTCTCTCCTACGAGCAGTACTTC
abundance: NA; d_gene: NA; j_gene: TRBJ2-1; v_gene: TRBV10-3; CDR3aa: CAISFSQGNEQFF; CDR3nt: TGTGCCATCAGTTTCTCGCAGGGTAATGAGCAGTTCTTC
abundance: many; d_gene: TRBD1; j_gene: TRBJ2-7; v_gene: TRBV3-1; CDR3aa: CASSPRQGVDEQYF; CDR3nt: TGTGCCAGCAGCCCCCGACAGGGGGTCGACGAGCAGTACTTC
abundance: many; d_gene: TRBD1; j_gene: TRBJ1-5; v_gene: TRBV12-5; CDR3aa: CASGPGQGNQPQHF; CDR3nt: TGTGCTAGTGGCCCGGGACAGGGGAATCAGCCCCAGCATTTT
abundance: NA; d_gene: NA; j_gene: TRBJ1-6; v_gene: TRBV7-6; CDR3aa: CASSLAGRGVSPLHF; CDR3nt: TGTGCCAGCAGCTTAGCTGGCAGGGGAGTCTCACCCCTCCACTTT
abundance: NA; d_gene: NA; j_gene: TRBJ2-3; v_gene: TRBV19; CDR3aa: CASRTRSQVSDTQYF; CDR3nt: TGTGCCAGTAGGACAAGGAGTCAGGTATCAGATACGCAGTATTTT
abundance: NA; d_gene: NA; j_gene: TRBJ2-7; v_gene: TRBV2; CDR3aa: CASSEVGVACAYEQYF; CDR3nt: TGTGCCAGCAGTGAAGTAGGGGTAGCGTGTGCCTACGAGCAGTACTTC
abundance: once; d_gene: NA; j_gene: TRBJ2-1; v_gene: TRBV2; CDR3aa: CASSEQDSGNERSF; CDR3nt: TGTGCCAGCAGTGAACAGGACTCTGGCAATGAGCGGTCCTTC
abundance: NA; d_gene: NA; j_gene: TRBJ2-5; v_gene: TRBV2; CDR3aa: CATDPGTAQETQYF; CDR3nt: TGTGCCACTGATCCCGGGACTGCGCAAGAGACCCAGTACTTC
abundance: many; d_gene: TRBD1; j_gene: TRBJ1-2; v_gene: TRBV7-2; CDR3aa: CASSPRQGGYYGYTF; CDR3nt: TGTGCCAGCAGCCCTCGACAGGGGGGGTACTATGGCTACACCTTC
abundance: many; d_gene: TRBD2; j_gene: TRBJ2-6; v_gene: TRBV9; CDR3aa: CASSVDSGGAGANVLTF; CDR3nt: TGTGCCAGCAGCGTAGACTCGGGGGGGGCTGGGGCCAACGTCCTGACTTTC
abundance: many; d_gene: NA; j_gene: TRBJ2-1; v_gene: TRBV20-1; CDR3aa: CSATVLDNEQFF; CDR3nt: TGCAGTGCTACCGTACTTGATAATGAGCAGTTCTTC
abundance: many; d_gene: NA; j_gene: TRBJ1-1; v_gene: TRBV11-3; CDR3aa: CASSLKLAVGTEAFF; CDR3nt: TGTGCCAGCAGCTTAAAATTGGCGGTTGGAACTGAAGCTTTCTTT
abundance: medium-sized; d_gene: TRBD2; j_gene: TRBJ2-7; v_gene: TRBV7-3; CDR3aa: CASSLTGLGNEQYF; CDR3nt: TGTGCCAGCAGCTTAACGGGACTAGGCAACGAGCAGTACTTC
abundance: NA; d_gene: NA; j_gene: TRBJ1-1; v_gene: TRBV18; CDR3aa: CASSPYGGAKAFF; CDR3nt: TGTGCCAGCTCACCATATGGCGGCGCTAAAGCTTTCTTT
abundance: NA; d_gene: NA; j_gene: TRBJ2-7; v_gene: TRBV2; CDR3aa: CASSGMDEQYF; CDR3nt: TGTGCCAGCAGTGGAATGGACGAGCAGTACTTC
abundance: NA; d_gene: NA; j_gene: TRBJ1-1; v_gene: TRBV15; CDR3aa: CATSGRTEAFF; CDR3nt: TGTGCCACCAGCGGCCGGACTGAAGCTTTCTTT
abundance: NA; d_gene: TRBD2; j_gene: TRBJ2-2; v_gene: TRBV20-1; CDR3aa: CSLGGTDTGELFF; CDR3nt: TGCAGCTTGGGGGGGACGGACACCGGGGAGCTGTTTTTT
abundance: NA; d_gene: NA; j_gene: TRBJ1-2; v_gene: TRBV7-9; CDR3aa: CASSITPGYGYTF; CDR3nt: TGTGCCAGCAGCATTACCCCAGGCTATGGCTACACCTTC
abundance: NA; d_gene: TRBD2; j_gene: TRBJ2-2; v_gene: TRBV11-2; CDR3aa: CASSLGRHSGNTGELFF; CDR3nt: TGTGCCAGCAGCTTGGGACGTCATAGCGGGAATACCGGGGAGCTGTTTTTT
abundance: NA; d_gene: NA; j_gene: TRBJ2-7; v_gene: TRBV2; CDR3aa: CASSATGTSYEQYF; CDR3nt: TGTGCCAGCAGTGCTACCGGGACCTCCTACGAGCAGTACTTC
abundance: NA; d_gene: NA; j_gene: TRBJ2-3; v_gene: TRBV7-1; CDR3aa: CASSSTQTGAGDTQYF; CDR3nt: TGTGCCAGCAGCTCAACCCAGACCGGGGCAGGTGATACGCAGTATTTT
abundance: many; d_gene: TRBD1; j_gene: TRBJ2-7; v_gene: TRBV19; CDR3aa: CASSIQSGQGANQYEQYF; CDR3nt: TGTGCCAGTAGTATTCAATCGGGACAGGGGGCAAATCAATACGAGCAGTACTTC
abundance: NA; d_gene: NA; j_gene: TRBJ2-3; v_gene: TRBV12-3/TRBV12-4; CDR3aa: CASSGQQGVSTDTQYF; CDR3nt: TGTGCCAGCAGTGGCCAACAGGGTGTTAGCACAGATACGCAGTATTTT
abundance: many; d_gene: NA; j_gene: TRBJ1-5; v_gene: TRBV19; CDR3aa: CASSIAVYSNQPQHF; CDR3nt: TGTGCCAGTAGTATAGCGGTCTATAGCAATCAGCCCCAGCATTTT